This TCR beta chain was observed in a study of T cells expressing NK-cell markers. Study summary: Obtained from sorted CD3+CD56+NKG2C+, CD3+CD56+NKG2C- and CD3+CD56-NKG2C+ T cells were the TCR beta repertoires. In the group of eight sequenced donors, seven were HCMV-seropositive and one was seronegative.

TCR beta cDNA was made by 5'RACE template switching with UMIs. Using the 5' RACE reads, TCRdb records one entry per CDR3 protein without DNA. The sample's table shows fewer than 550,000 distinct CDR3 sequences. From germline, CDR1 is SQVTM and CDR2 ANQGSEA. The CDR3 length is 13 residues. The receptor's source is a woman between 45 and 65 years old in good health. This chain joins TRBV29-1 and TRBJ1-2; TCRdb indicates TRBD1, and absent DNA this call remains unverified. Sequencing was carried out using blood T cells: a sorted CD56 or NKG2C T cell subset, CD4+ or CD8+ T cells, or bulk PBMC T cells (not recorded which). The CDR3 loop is CSVVPRQNYGYTF. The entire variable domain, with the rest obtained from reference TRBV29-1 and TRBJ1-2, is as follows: SAVISQKPSRDICQRGTSLTIQCQVDSQVTMMFWYRQQPGQSLTLIATANQGSEATYESGFVIDKFPISRPNLTFSTLTVSNMSPEDSSIYLCSVVPRQNYGYTFGSGTRLTVV.